This entry lists 30 T cell receptor beta chains sequenced from one sample in a study of blood T cell repertoires in COVID-19. Clones were read by immunoSEQ multiplex PCR, and TCRdb kept only the in-frame ones, dropping some. The sample lists about 230,000 clones; 83% were seen once. The sample consisted of peripheral blood. These receptors originate from an older woman with active or convalescent COVID-19.

The rearrangement joins TRBV13 to TRBJ2-5, with D perhaps TRBD2 (6 bases). V was shortened by 4 bases and J by 4 bases, with 22 bases between the two germline ends. The CDR3 has 17 residues. Germline assignment: CDR1 PRHDT and CDR2 FYEKMQ (reference sequence). The CDR3 loop reads CASSSRSRRGAGETQYF. The CDR3 DNA is TGTGCCAGCAGCTCCCGAAGCAGGAGGGGTGCTGGAGAGACCCAGTACTTC.

V is TRBV5-1 and J is TRBJ2-4; 7 bases agree with TRBD1. The germline gives CDR1 SGHRS, CDR2 YFSETQ. V gave up 2 bases and J gave up 8 bases; unmatched junction bases: 7. The CDR3 totals 14 residues. The CDR3 region is CASSLRQGVDIQYF. CDR3 nucleotide sequence: TGCGCCAGCAGCTTACGGCAGGGGGTTGACATTCAGTACTTC.

This clone has just one count. The chain uses TRBV11-2 and TRBJ1-4, with 8 bases that match TRBD1. The germline gives CDR1 SGHAT, CDR2 FQNNGV. The CDR3 has 13 residues. The J segment lost 6 bases and the V segment lost 8 bases, leaving 5 bases of the junction unmatched. The CDR3 bases are TGTGCCAGCGGGCAGGGGGCTGATGAAAAACTGTTTTTT. The encoded protein is CASGQGADEKLFF.

The V call is TRBV7-2, the J call TRBJ1-1; 9 bases are a match to TRBD1. This CDR3 is built from 14 residues. After removal of 4 bases from V and 3 bases from J, the junction contained 3 bases not matched to a gene. Germline CDR1 SGHTA, CDR2 FQGNSA. The CDR3 spells CASSWTGADTEAFF. The CDR3 DNA follows: TGTGCCAGCAGCTGGACAGGGGCTGACACTGAAGCTTTCTTT.

The chain couples TRBV7-9 to TRBJ1-1, with a possible D match to TRBD1 (5 bases). Germline CDR1 SEHNR, CDR2 FQNEAQ (reference sequence). V lost 1 base and J 5 bases, leaving 20 bases between the germline ends. This CDR3 has 17 residues. CDR3 residues: CASSLGPAGGGVTEAFF. CDR3 in DNA: TGTGCCAGCAGCTTAGGCCCCGCTGGGGGAGGGGTGACTGAAGCTTTCTTT.

The CDR3 DNA reads as TGTGCCAGCAGCTTAAACCTAGCGGGGGGCCCCCCCCACAATGAGCAGTTCTTC. This translates into CASSLNLAGGPPHNEQFF. The chain uses TRBV7-3 and TRBJ2-1, with 11 bases lining up with TRBD2. The CDR3 runs 18 residues. CDR1 and CDR2 (germline): SGHTA, FQGTGA. With 1 base clipped from V and 5 bases from J, the junction kept 10 bases outside the gene matches.

V is TRBV2 and J is TRBJ1-2; no clear D. Looked up from germline, CDR1 is SNHLY and CDR2 is FYNNEI. Trimming pared 4 bases from V and 8 bases from J, leaving 11 bases between. There are 12 residues in the CDR3. The CDR3 protein is CASSGYGGGYTF. The CDR3, as DNA: TGTGCCAGCAGTGGGTACGGAGGGGGCTACACCTTC. Combining the CDR3 with reference TRBV2 and TRBJ1-2 gives the whole variable domain EPEVTQTPSHQVTQMGQEVILRCVPISNHLYFYWYRQILGQKVEFLVSFYNNEISEKSEIFDDQFSVERPDGSNFTLKIRSTKLEDSAMYFCASSGYGGGYTFGSGTRLTVV.

A single count supports this clone. V is TRBV29-1 and J is TRBJ1-1; a possible D gene is TRBD1 (5 bases). Germline values: CDR1 SQVTM, CDR2 ANQGSEA. The CDR3 runs 12 residues. V lost 6 bases and J lost 3, with 11 bases in between. For the CDR3, the DNA is TGCAGCGTGGAGACAGCTCACACTGAAGCTTTCTTT. Protein product: CSVETAHTEAFF.

The V and J genes are TRBV9 and TRBJ2-1, with 13 bases aligning to TRBD2. This CDR3 has 15 amino acids. The V segment lost 4 bases and the J segment 9 bases; nucleotides outside the gene matches: 7. Germline CDR1 is SGDLS and CDR2 is YYNGEE. DNA of the CDR3: TGTGCCAGCAGCTCCGGACTAGCGGGGGTTGGTGAGCAGTTCTTC. Translation: CASSSGLAGVGEQFF.

This clone has a handful of counts. This chain links TRBV6-5 with TRBJ2-5; 7 bases map to TRBD1. The J segment lost 3 bases and the V segment lost 4 bases, leaving 5 bases of the junction unmatched. The CDR3 extends over 14 amino acids. The germline gives CDR1 MNHEY, CDR2 SVGAGI. CDR3 amino acids: CASSSPTGEETQYF. CDR3 DNA: TGTGCCAGCAGTTCTCCCACAGGGGAAGAGACCCAGTACTTC.

The V call is TRBV19, the J call TRBJ2-7; the match to TRBD2 covers 13 bases. V gave up 5 bases and J gave up 5 bases; unmatched junction bases: 6. The CDR3 extends over 15 amino acids. Germline V lookup: CDR1 LNHDA, CDR2 SQIVND (reference sequence). CDR3 coding DNA: TGTGCCAGTAGTCCCGGACTAGCGGGAGATCACGAGCAGTACTTC. As protein: CASSPGLAGDHEQYF.

The chain recombines TRBV12-3 or TRBV12-4 with TRBJ2-5; the D is unclear. CDR3 length: 12 amino acids. V lost 6 bases and J 3 bases, leaving 8 bases between the germline ends. CDR3: CASRFSEETQYF. DNA for the CDR3: TGTGCCAGCAGATTCAGCGAAGAGACCCAGTACTTC.

This chain uses TRBV27 with TRBJ1-4; the match to TRBD1 covers 9 bases. V dropped 5 bases and J dropped 6; count of bases not matched to a gene: 7. The germline CDR1 and CDR2 sequences are MNHEY and SMNVEV (reference sequence). The CDR3 runs 15 residues. Here the CDR3 reads CASSPWTGEDEKLFF. The CDR3 nucleotides are TGTGCCAGCAGTCCCTGGACAGGGGAGGATGAAAAACTGTTTTTT.

This clone was seen a single time. The genes are TRBV5-4 and TRBJ2-1; D may be TRBD2 (6 bases). This CDR3 is built from 14 residues. From germline, CDR1 is SGHNT and CDR2 YYREEE (reference sequence). The ends were cut back, 4 bases at V and 3 bases at J, with 11 bases in the middle. This chain's CDR3 is CASSRIADYNEQFF. The DNA for the CDR3 is TGTGCCAGCAGCCGTATAGCGGACTACAATGAGCAGTTCTTC. The variable domain in full, with the rest retrieved from reference TRBV5-4 and TRBJ2-1, is ETGVTQSPTHLIKTRGQQVTLRCSSQSGHNTVSWYQQALGQGPQFIFQYYREEENGRGNFPPRFSGLQFPNYSSELNVNALELDDSALYLCASSRIADYNEQFFGPGTRLTVL.

The count of this clone is one. The chain uses TRBV18 and TRBJ2-1; the match to TRBD2 covers 9 bases. V lost 3 bases to trimming and J lost 2 bases; unmatched junction nucleotides: 11. CDR1 and CDR2 from the germline V gene are KGHSH and LQKENI. The CDR3 consists of 18 residues. DNA for the CDR3: TGTGCCAGCTCACCCTTTGAGGGTAGCGGGAGCACCTACAATGAGCAGTTCTTC. It encodes CASSPFEGSGSTYNEQFF.

The rearrangement joins TRBV5-1 to TRBJ1-1; maybe TRBD1 (6 bases). From germline, CDR1 is SGHRS and CDR2 YFSETQ. The CDR3 length is 13 residues. V was clipped by 3 bases and J by 4 bases, with 10 bases between them. The CDR3 region has the DNA TGCGCCAGCAGCTCGGACAGATTCACTGAAGCTTTCTTT. This translates into CASSSDRFTEAFF.

This clone showed up many times. V usage is TRBV29-1 and J usage is TRBJ1-1; tentatively, D is TRBD1 (5 bases). V lost 4 bases and J lost 6, with 9 bases in between. CDR3 length: 11 residues. In germline, CDR1 is SQVTM, CDR2 ANQGSEA. CDR3 nucleotides: TGCAGCGTTGCGCGGGGGGCTGAAGCTTTCTTT. Translated, it gives CSVARGAEAFF.

The genes are TRBV2 and TRBJ1-1, with TRBD1 matching 9 bases. CDR1 SNHLY and CDR2 FYNNEI come from the germline V gene. Trimming took 5 bases from V and 3 from J; bases not matched to a gene: 4. CDR3 size: 14 residues. CDR3 nucleotide sequence: TGTGCCAGCAGTTACAGGGGGCGGGACACTGAAGCTTTCTTT. This encodes CASSYRGRDTEAFF.

Comments on this clone: The same CDR3 also results from other DNA sequences found in this sample. This rearrangement joins TRBV18 to TRBJ2-5; TRBD1 matches at 8 bases. V was clipped by 5 bases and J by 2 bases; unmatched bases: 1. Germline CDR1 KGHSH, CDR2 LQKENI. This CDR3 spans 13 amino acids. CDR3 nucleotides: TGTGCCAGCTCAAGGGACAGGCAAGAGACCCAGTACTTC. Protein: CASSRDRQETQYF.

The V call is TRBV11-2, the J call TRBJ2-1; D is unresolved. CDR1 and CDR2 (germline): SGHAT, FQNNGV. CDR3 length: 15 residues. V lost 2 bases, J lost 7 bases, and 15 bases lay in between. CDR3 residues: CASSLQVAEWNEQFF. DNA for the CDR3: TGTGCCAGCAGCTTACAGGTGGCCGAATGGAATGAGCAGTTCTTC.

V gene TRBV29-1 combines with J gene TRBJ1-2; D remains ambiguous. V gave up 0 bases and J gave up 6 bases, with 14 bases separating them. The CDR3 totals 14 residues. CDR1 SQVTM and CDR2 ANQGSEA come from the germline V gene. The CDR3 sequence is CSVEEASLRDGYTF. The DNA for the CDR3 is TGCAGCGTTGAAGAAGCCAGTCTGCGGGATGGCTACACCTTC.

The genes are TRBV5-1 and TRBJ1-2, with 7 bases matching TRBD1. The CDR3 spans 14 residues. Germline assignment: CDR1 SGHRS and CDR2 YFSETQ. Trimming removed 3 bases from V and 4 bases from J; junction bases left unmatched: 6. This CDR3 is CASSSEGAFYGYTF. The CDR3 nucleotides read TGCGCCAGCAGCTCGGAGGGGGCCTTCTATGGCTACACCTTC.

V and J are TRBV5-1 and TRBJ2-3; a possible D gene is TRBD2 (5 bases). This CDR3 has 16 amino acids. Trimming took off 5 bases at V and 1 base at J, with 17 bases between the two ends. Looked up from germline, CDR1 is SGHRS and CDR2 is YFSETQ. The CDR3 is CASRSRGGGGTDTQYF. The CDR3 DNA sequence: TGCGCCAGCAGGTCCCGGGGTGGAGGAGGCACAGATACGCAGTATTTT. The variable domain in full, completed from reference TRBV5-1 and TRBJ2-3, reads KAGVTQTPRYLIKTRGQQVTLSCSPISGHRSVSWYQQTPGQGLQFLFEYFSETQRNKGNFPGRFSGRQFSNSRSEMNVSTLELGDSALYLCASRSRGGGGTDTQYFGPGTRLTVL.

This chain links TRBV6-6 with TRBJ2-3, with D possibly matching TRBD2 (5 bases). CDR3 length: 15 residues. V was pared by 2 bases and J by 2 bases, with 11 bases between. CDR1 is MNHNY and CDR2 is SVGAGI in the germline V gene (reference sequence). The CDR3 reads CASSYRAGTTDTQYF. The CDR3 DNA reads as TGTGCCAGCAGTTACAGGGCGGGCACCACAGATACGCAGTATTTT.

The sample holds one count of this clone. V gene TRBV10-2 combines with J gene TRBJ2-1; a weak D match, TRBD2 (6 bases). The CDR3 consists of 15 residues. The ends were cut back, 8 bases at V and 4 bases at J, with 18 bases in the middle. Germline loops: CDR1 WSHSY, CDR2 SAAADI. Here the CDR3 DNA reads TGCGCCAGCGGGCGACTAGTCCTCACGTACAATGAGCAGTTCTTC. As protein: CASGRLVLTYNEQFF.

The rearrangement links TRBV4-2 to TRBJ2-1; 11 positions agree with TRBD2. The ends lost 1 base at V and 10 bases at J; junction bases unmatched: 12. The CDR3 runs to 17 residues. Per germline, CDR1 LGHNA and CDR2 YNFKEQ. The CDR3 loop reads CASSQATLAGGRNEQFF. The CDR3 DNA reads as TGTGCCAGCAGCCAAGCTACCCTAGCGGGGGGTAGAAACGAGCAGTTCTTC.

This rearrangement joins TRBV10-3 to TRBJ2-3, with 9 bases identical to TRBD1. This CDR3 contains 16 residues. CDR1 and CDR2 from the germline V gene are ENHRY and SYGVKD. Losses at the gene ends were 5 bases for V and 4 bases for J; bases not matched to a gene: 10. The DNA of the CDR3 is TGTGCCATCAGTCAATTCCCGACAGGGGGGGCAGATACGCAGTATTTT. It is translated as CAISQFPTGGADTQYF.

This clone was detected ten times or more. This rearrangement joins TRBV9 to TRBJ2-3; tentatively, D is TRBD2 (5 bases). Germline CDR1 SGDLS, CDR2 YYNGEE. Trimming took 3 bases from V and 9 from J, leaving 11 bases between them. The CDR3 runs 12 residues. The CDR3 spells CASSGRTATQYF. Written as DNA, the CDR3 is TGTGCCAGCAGCGGACGGACTGCCACGCAGTATTTT. Combining the CDR3 with reference TRBV9 and TRBJ2-3 gives the whole variable domain DSGVTQTPKHLITATGQRVTLRCSPRSGDLSVYWYQQSLDQGLQFLIQYYNGEERAKGNILERFSAQQFPDLHSELNLSSLELGDSALYFCASSGRTATQYFGPGTRLTVL.

J is TRBJ2-2 and V is TRBV5-1; possible D gene TRBD1, 5 bases. The V and J ends lost 6 bases and 4 bases respectively, with 16 bases between them. This CDR3 spans 15 amino acids. Germline CDR1 is SGHRS and CDR2 is YFSETQ. The CDR3, as DNA: TGCGCCAGCAAAGAGGCCGCAACAGGCACCGGGGAGCTGTTTTTT. Residues: CASKEAATGTGELFF.

The chain has TRBV6-4 and TRBJ1-2; a possible D gene is TRBD1 (6 bases). Trimming left V 0 bases short and J 3 bases short, with 14 bases between. This CDR3 region has 16 residues. In germline, CDR1 is MRHNA, CDR2 SNTAGT. The CDR3 region is CASSDSFYGGDYGYTF. CDR3 DNA: TGTGCCAGCAGTGACTCGTTCTATGGGGGCGACTATGGCTACACCTTC.